Listed here are 29 T cell receptor beta chains from one sample, sequenced in a study of human T cells and chemical hapten exposure. TCRdb ran MiXCR on the RACE reads and lists one entry per CDR3 protein. The sample carries 240,000 or so distinct CDR3 sequences, approximately 8.6% recorded once. The time point here: pre-sensitization, week 0. As for treatment: therapeutic diphenylcyclopropenone sensitization with weekly scalp DPC. The material was whole blood, obtained in connection with sensitization to the hapten diphenylcyclopropenone (DPC). The source of these receptors is a woman aged 40 to 50 with alopecia areata. Some clones in this sample may be carry-over from other donors' samples.

Only a few counts were recorded for this clonotype. V and J are TRBV6-2 or TRBV6-3 and TRBJ2-3, with D possibly TRBD2 on 5 matching bases. Germline values: CDR1 MNHEY, CDR2 SVGEGT. Trimming stripped 2 bases from V and 0 bases from J, with 12 bases between. The CDR3 loop spans 16 amino acids. The CDR3 DNA reads TGTGCCAGCAGTTACCGCGGCGGGCGAAGCACAGATACGCAGTATTTT. It translates to CASSYRGGRSTDTQYF.

This clonotype was seen a handful of times. The chain couples TRBV20-1 to TRBJ1-2; unclear D gene. V was cut by 1 base and J by 3 bases, with 12 bases left in between. The CDR3 extends over 14 amino acids. Germline CDR1 reads DFQATT; CDR2 reads SNEGSKA (reference sequence). The CDR3 protein is CSARVPAVDYGYTF. The CDR3 nucleotides read TGCAGTGCTAGAGTCCCGGCAGTAGACTATGGCTACACCTTC.

This sequence joins TRBV2 and TRBJ1-1, with D hard to call. V lost 2 bases to trimming and J lost 1 base, with 8 bases between them. CDR1 is SNHLY and CDR2 is FYNNEI in the germline V gene. The CDR3 is 14 residues long. In DNA, the CDR3 is TGTGCCAGCAGTGAAATGGCGGCGAACACTGAAGCTTTCTTT. Its translation: CASSEMAANTEAFF.

This clonotype was detected only a few times. The chain recombines TRBV7-2 with TRBJ2-5; D gene ambiguous. This CDR3 spans 15 amino acids. CDR1 and CDR2 (germline): SGHTA, FQGNSA. Trimming stripped 4 bases from V and 5 bases from J, with 17 bases between. CDR3 in amino acids: CASSSAWHQKETQYF. The DNA for the CDR3 is TGTGCCAGCAGCTCAGCCTGGCATCAGAAGGAGACCCAGTACTTC.

This clonotype came up many times. The rearrangement links TRBV5-1 to TRBJ1-1; a weak D match, TRBD1 (6 bases). Trimming took 5 bases from V and 0 from J, leaving 11 bases between them. The CDR3 totals 14 residues. CDR1 and CDR2 from the germline V gene are SGHRS and YFSETQ. Here the CDR3 reads CASRDQGMNTEAFF. The CDR3 DNA is TGCGCCAGCAGAGATCAGGGGATGAACACTGAAGCTTTCTTT. Full variable domain (outside the CDR3, taken from reference TRBV5-1 and TRBJ1-1): KAGVTQTPRYLIKTRGQQVTLSCSPISGHRSVSWYQQTPGQGLQFLFEYFSETQRNKGNFPGRFSGRQFSNSRSEMNVSTLELGDSALYLCASRDQGMNTEAFFGQGTRLTVV.

The table lists this clonotype with many counts. This chain links TRBV9 with TRBJ2-1; the D call may be TRBD1 or TRBD2 (6 bases each). V lost 0 bases and J lost 7, with 14 bases in between. CDR3 length: 15 residues. The germline gives CDR1 SGDLS, CDR2 YYNGEE. The CDR3 coding sequence is TGTGCCAGCAGCGTAGAACCGGGGGCCGGGAATGAGCAGTTCTTC. This translates into CASSVEPGAGNEQFF.

This sequence joins TRBV6-5 and TRBJ2-1; D is unresolved. Germline V gene data show CDR1 as MNHEY and CDR2 as SVGAGI. The V gene lost 6 bases and the J gene lost 0 bases, with 12 bases spanning the gap. There are 15 residues in the CDR3. Here the CDR3 DNA reads TGTGCCAGCAGCCGCGACGCTAGCTCCTACAATGAGCAGTTCTTC. This encodes CASSRDASSYNEQFF.

In this sample, this clonotype turned up a few times. The chain employs TRBV25-1 and TRBJ2-3; the D is unclear. The V gene's germline CDR1 is MGHDK and CDR2 SYGVNS. Trimming cost V 2 bases and J 2 bases, with 5 bases left between them. There are 13 residues in the CDR3. The CDR3 sequence is CASSEPLTDTQYF. The DNA for the CDR3 is TGTGCCAGCAGTGAACCACTCACAGATACGCAGTATTTT.

The gene calls are TRBV20-1 and TRBJ2-3; D is ambiguous. This CDR3 has 11 amino acids. Germline CDR1 DFQATT, CDR2 SNEGSKA (reference sequence). Trimming removed 5 bases at V and 6 bases at J, with 9 bases between. CDR3 region: CSAETQDTQYF. CDR3 bases: TGCAGTGCTGAGACCCAGGATACGCAGTATTTT.

The V call is TRBV7-2, the J call TRBJ2-1; no clear D gene. The CDR3 has 12 amino acids. V was clipped by 2 bases and J by 10 bases, with 9 bases between them. Germline lookup yields CDR1 SGHTA and CDR2 FQGNSA. The CDR3 sequence: CASSLLAEEQFF. CDR3 sequence (DNA): TGTGCCAGCAGCTTACTGGCGGAGGAGCAGTTCTTC. The full variable domain, rest sourced from reference TRBV7-2 and TRBJ2-1, is GAGVSQSPSNKVTEKGKDVELRCDPISGHTALYWYRQSLGQGLEFLIYFQGNSAPDKSGLPSDRFSAERTGGSVSTLTIQRTQQEDSAVYLCASSLLAEEQFFGPGTRLTVL.

This clonotype has more than one count but fewer than ten. This chain connects TRBV2 to TRBJ2-3; D not resolved. Per germline, CDR1 SNHLY and CDR2 FYNNEI. V was trimmed by 7 bases and J by 0 bases, leaving 14 bases between them. The CDR3 has 15 residues. DNA of the CDR3: TGTGCCAGCACGCGCCTTTATCCTAGCACAGATACGCAGTATTTT. This encodes CASTRLYPSTDTQYF.

This clonotype turned up a few times. The chain couples TRBV20-1 to TRBJ1-1; a possible D gene is TRBD1 (5 bases). Trimming left V 1 base short and J 4 bases short, with 28 bases between. CDR1 is DFQATT, CDR2 SNEGSKA, per germline (reference sequence). The CDR3 covers 19 residues. The CDR3 nucleotides read TGCAGTGCTAGAGCCCGGGGCGATCATTGGGGATTGTTATCCACTGAAGCTTTCTTT. Translation: CSARARGDHWGLLSTEAFF.

In this sample, this clonotype turned up a few times. This chain connects TRBV27 to TRBJ1-6, with TRBD1 matching over 7 bases. The V gene end was trimmed by 3 bases and the J gene end by 5 bases; junction bases not matched to a gene: 1. The CDR3 length is 14 residues. Germline CDR1 is MNHEY and CDR2 is SMNVEV (reference sequence). CDR3 protein: CASSLQGDNSPLHF. CDR3 DNA: TGTGCCAGCAGTTTGCAGGGGGATAATTCACCCCTCCACTTT.

The chain joins TRBV12-3 or TRBV12-4 to TRBJ2-3; D is unclear. The CDR3 is 14 amino acids. With 1 base removed from V and 0 bases from J, the gap between germline ends came to 5 bases. The CDR3 nucleotides are TGTGCCAGCAGTTTAGAGCCCAGCACAGATACGCAGTATTTT. Amino acids: CASSLEPSTDTQYF.

The chain couples TRBV3-1 to TRBJ2-1; either TRBD1 or TRBD2 may fit D (5 bases each). Per the germline V gene, CDR1 is LGHDT and CDR2 is YNNKEL (reference sequence). The V end lost 0 bases, the J end lost 4 bases, and 10 bases lay between the germline ends. The CDR3 sequence is 15 residues long. The chain's CDR3 is CASSQDSGGYNEQFF. In nucleotides, the CDR3 is TGTGCCAGCAGCCAAGACTCTGGGGGATACAATGAGCAGTTCTTC.

The chain employs TRBV4-2 and TRBJ1-3; no clear D gene. The germline V and J ends were trimmed by 4 bases and 0 bases, with 10 bases remaining between them. The CDR3 length is 15 residues. Per germline, CDR1 LGHNA and CDR2 YNFKEQ. Here the CDR3 DNA reads TGTGCCAGCAGCCTAGGACGCTTCTCTGGAAACACCATATATTTT. It specifies CASSLGRFSGNTIYF.

In this sample, this clonotype turned up a few times. This rearrangement joins TRBV7-6 to TRBJ2-3, with TRBD1 matching over 7 bases. The CDR3 spans 16 residues. Germline V lookup: CDR1 SGHVS, CDR2 FNYEAQ. V lost 0 bases, J lost 0 bases, and 3 bases stayed unmatched. CDR3 protein: CASSLAPTGSTDTQYF. CDR3 bases: TGTGCCAGCAGCTTAGCGCCGACAGGGAGCACAGATACGCAGTATTTT.

The chain links TRBV6-5 to TRBJ2-2; D uncertain. V dropped 6 bases and J dropped 2 bases, with 7 bases sitting between them. CDR1 is MNHEY and CDR2 is SVGAGI in the germline V gene. CDR3 length equals 13 residues. The CDR3 region is CASRTRNTGELFF. The CDR3 DNA sequence: TGTGCCAGCAGAACGCGAAACACCGGGGAGCTGTTTTTT.

The V gene is TRBV7-2, the J gene TRBJ2-1; possibly TRBD2 for D (5 bases). The germline V gene encodes CDR1 SGHTA and CDR2 FQGNSA. With 2 bases removed from V and 5 bases from J, the gap between germline ends came to 13 bases. CDR3 length equals 15 residues. The CDR3 DNA is TGTGCCAGCAGCTTAACGGGGAACACACACAATGAGCAGTTCTTC. Encoded protein: CASSLTGNTHNEQFF.

The chain joins TRBV27 to TRBJ1-5, with 7 bases matching TRBD1. The CDR3 consists of 14 residues. V was pared by 6 bases and J by 9 bases, with 11 bases of the junction left unmatched. The V gene's germline CDR1 is MNHEY and CDR2 SMNVEV (reference sequence). CDR3 loop: CASRTTGVAGPQHF. The CDR3 DNA follows: TGTGCCAGCAGGACTACAGGGGTTGCAGGGCCCCAGCATTTT.

The V and J genes are TRBV9 and TRBJ2-5; D possibly corresponds to TRBD2 (5 bases). The germline CDR1 and CDR2 sequences are SGDLS and YYNGEE. Trimming took 0 bases from V and 0 from J, leaving 6 bases between them. CDR3 length: 14 amino acids. CDR3 nucleotide sequence: TGTGCCAGCAGCGTAGGGCGGGACCAAGAGACCCAGTACTTC. Translation gives CASSVGRDQETQYF.

The count of this clonotype is one. This chain joins TRBV6-5 and TRBJ2-3; tentative D call: TRBD2 (6 bases). Germline CDR1 reads MNHEY; CDR2 reads SVGAGI. This CDR3 is 13 amino acids long. Trimming removed 6 bases from V and 3 bases from J, with 10 bases in between. CDR3 nucleotide sequence: TGTGCCAGCAGGGAGGGGTTGACAGATACGCAGTATTTT. It translates to CASREGLTDTQYF.

V usage is TRBV6-5 and J usage is TRBJ2-7; D might be TRBD2 (5 bases). Trimming shortened V by 0 bases and J by 6 bases, and 12 bases separated the two germline ends. CDR3 length: 14 amino acids. The germline V gene has CDR1 MNHEY and CDR2 SVGAGI. This chain's CDR3 is CASSYSTRGIEQYF. Here the CDR3 DNA reads TGTGCCAGCAGTTACTCGACCCGGGGAATCGAGCAGTACTTC.

The chain carries TRBV5-1 and TRBJ2-1; TRBD2 matches at 8 bases. The V gene's germline CDR1 is SGHRS and CDR2 YFSETQ. The CDR3 loop spans 15 amino acids. After removal of 2 bases from V and 1 base from J, the junction contained 2 bases not matched to a gene. The CDR3 nucleotides are TGCGCCAGCAGCTTAGCGGGAGAGTCCTACAATGAGCAGTTCTTC. The encoded protein is CASSLAGESYNEQFF.

The CDR3 nucleotides are TGTGCCAGCAGTTACATCGCGAGGCAAGAGACCCAGTACTTC. This sequence encodes CASSYIARQETQYF. V is TRBV6-2 or TRBV6-3 and J is TRBJ2-5, with D uncertain. The germline CDR1 and CDR2 sequences are MNHEY and SVGEGT. The CDR3 runs to 14 residues. Trimming removed 2 bases at V and 2 bases at J, with 9 bases between.

V and J are TRBV2 and TRBJ2-3; TRBD2 might be the D (5 bases). V was pared by 7 bases and J by 4 bases, with 18 bases between. In germline, CDR1 is SNHLY, CDR2 FYNNEI. The CDR3 sequence is 15 residues long. The CDR3, as DNA: TGTGCCAGCACCGAGAGGGCAGGTACTTCAGATACGCAGTATTTT. Its protein product is CASTERAGTSDTQYF.

This clonotype was seen many times. CDR3 nucleotide sequence: TGCAGTGCTATACCCCGCGGGGACAGTGCCTACGAGCAGTACTTC. Amino acid sequence: CSAIPRGDSAYEQYF. The V call is TRBV20-1, the J call TRBJ2-7, with a weak D call TRBD1 (7 bases). Germline lookup yields CDR1 DFQATT and CDR2 SNEGSKA (reference sequence). The CDR3 contains 15 residues. The V gene lost 4 bases and the J gene lost 2 bases, with 18 bases spanning the gap.

This clonotype was counted many times. The chain joins TRBV20-1 to TRBJ2-1, with unresolved D. Germline CDR1 is DFQATT and CDR2 is SNEGSKA (reference sequence). The length of the CDR3 is 14 residues. The germline V and J ends were trimmed by 3 bases and 2 bases, with 11 bases remaining between them. CDR3 bases: TGCAGTGCTAGCCAAATGGGCCCCTACAATGAGCAGTTCTTC. Its protein product is CSASQMGPYNEQFF.

J is TRBJ1-4 and V is TRBV11-2; 7 bases align to TRBD1. This CDR3 has 14 amino acids. Per the germline V gene, CDR1 is SGHAT and CDR2 is FQNNGV. V was clipped by 5 bases and J by 6 bases; unmatched bases: 6. The CDR3 region is CASSPDRSYEKLFF. The CDR3 DNA follows: TGTGCCAGCAGCCCGGACAGGAGTTATGAAAAACTGTTTTTT.